Presented here are 30 T cell receptor beta chains from one specimen sequenced in a study of blood T cell repertoires in COVID-19. TCRdb keeps only in-frame clones here, not all; method: immunoSEQ multiplex PCR. Of 75,000 to 85,000 clones listed, just over 85% were seen once; the top ten hold around 40%. Sequencing was carried out using peripheral blood. Receptors originate from a human donor in a cohort sampled during active COVID-19.

This chain links TRBV21-1 with TRBJ2-7; TRBD1 is taken as the D call from the table, unchecked against the DNA. TRBV21-1 is shown as a pseudogene. This CDR3 region has 14 residues. CDR3 protein: CASRIRDRDYEQYF. Written as DNA, the CDR3 is TGTGCCAGCAGGATCCGGGACAGGGATTACGAGCAGTACTTC.

The chain uses TRBV4-3 and TRBJ1-1; TRBD1 is a possible D gene (6 bases). This CDR3 contains 14 residues. Germline V gene data show CDR1 as LGHNA and CDR2 as YSLEER. The V end lost 0 bases, the J end lost 4 bases, and 9 bases lay between the germline ends. The CDR3 here is CASSQDDRPTEAFF. CDR3 nucleotide sequence: TGCGCCAGCAGCCAAGACGACAGGCCCACTGAAGCTTTCTTT.

This clone was seen a single time. The chain is built from TRBV2 and TRBJ1-4, with D hard to call. Germline CDR1 reads SNHLY; CDR2 reads FYNNEI. This CDR3 is built from 15 residues. The V end lost 4 bases, the J end lost 8 bases, and 17 bases lay between the germline ends. CDR3 in amino acids: CASSVMGREAEKLFF. CDR3 bases: TGTGCCAGCAGTGTGATGGGGAGGGAGGCGGAAAAACTGTTTTTT.

This chain links TRBV5-1 with TRBJ2-7, with a weak D call TRBD2 (6 bases). With 4 bases removed from V and 2 bases from J, the gap between germline ends came to 13 bases. Germline V gene data show CDR1 as SGHRS and CDR2 as YFSETQ. The CDR3 consists of 14 residues. The CDR3 bases are TGCGCCAGCAGCCAGGGACTTCCTCCCTACGAGCAGTACTTC. Translation gives CASSQGLPPYEQYF. The whole variable domain, filled in from reference TRBV5-1 and TRBJ2-7, reads KAGVTQTPRYLIKTRGQQVTLSCSPISGHRSVSWYQQTPGQGLQFLFEYFSETQRNKGNFPGRFSGRQFSNSRSEMNVSTLELGDSALYLCASSQGLPPYEQYFGPGTRLTVT.

CDR3 residues: CASGTSGKQGTQYF. In DNA, the CDR3 is TGTGCCAGCGGTACTAGCGGGAAACAGGGTACGCAGTATTTT. The V and J genes are TRBV28 and TRBJ2-3, with TRBD2 matching over 10 bases. The CDR3 spans 14 residues. CDR1 MDHEN and CDR2 SYDVKM come from the germline V gene. Trimming cost V 8 bases and J 8 bases; bases outside gene matches: 10.

This sequence joins TRBV7-2 and TRBJ1-5, with D perhaps matching TRBD1 (5 bases). CDR1 SGHTA and CDR2 FQGNSA come from the germline V gene. V was pared by 4 bases and J by 12 bases, with 16 bases between. The CDR3 loop spans 13 amino acids. The CDR3 is CASSSEYTGRQHF. The CDR3 bases are TGTGCCAGCAGCTCAGAATACACAGGCCGCCAGCATTTT.

The chain has TRBV19 and TRBJ1-1; TRBD1 agrees at 9 bases. Germline assignment: CDR1 LNHDA and CDR2 SQIVND (reference sequence). The CDR3 is 14 residues long. With 3 bases clipped from V and 6 bases from J, the junction kept 5 bases outside the gene matches. CDR3 region: CASSIDRGRSEAFF. For the CDR3, the DNA is TGTGCCAGTAGTATCGACAGGGGGAGGTCTGAAGCTTTCTTT.

The chain links TRBV29-1 to TRBJ2-1; D might be TRBD1 (6 bases). The CDR3 runs to 14 residues. Trimming stripped 7 bases from V and 2 bases from J, with 15 bases between. Germline-derived CDR1 and CDR2 are SQVTM and ANQGSEA. The DNA of the CDR3 is TGCAGCGCCACAACAGGGCTTACCTACAATGAGCAGTTCTTC. It specifies CSATTGLTYNEQFF.

This chain joins TRBV7-8 and TRBJ2-3; the D gene is possibly TRBD1 (6 bases). Germline V lookup: CDR1 SGHVS, CDR2 FQNEAQ. The CDR3 totals 14 residues. V was shortened by 5 bases and J by 1 base, with 10 bases between the two germline ends. The CDR3 reads CASSISGGTDTQYF. CDR3 nucleotide sequence: TGTGCCAGCAGCATTTCAGGGGGCACAGATACGCAGTATTTT.

As to this clone: At one end the junction does not follow the germline gene, possibly because of a read error. The chain couples TRBV7-7 to TRBJ2-1; weak D call: TRBD2 (6 bases). Per germline, CDR1 SSHAT and CDR2 FNYEAQ (reference sequence). There are 15 residues in the CDR3. In DNA form, the CDR3 reads TGTGCTAGCAGCCTTCTTGGGGGGACCTACAATGAGCAGTTCTTC. Translating gives CASSLLGGTYNEQFF.

This chain links TRBV6-2 or TRBV6-3 with TRBJ2-7; D perhaps matches TRBD1 (6 bases). Looked up from germline, CDR1 is MNHEY and CDR2 is SVGEGT. Trimming removed 6 bases at V and 3 bases at J, with 9 bases between. CDR3 length: 12 residues. In DNA, the CDR3 is TGTGCCAGCAGCCTAGGGGGCTACGAGCAGTACTTC. Its protein is CASSLGGYEQYF.

This sequence joins TRBV6-5 and TRBJ1-1; D is undetermined. Per the germline V gene, CDR1 is MNHEY and CDR2 is SVGAGI. The CDR3 covers 12 residues. Trimming stripped 6 bases from V and 6 bases from J, with 11 bases between. The CDR3 region is CASRRGGAEAFF. In nucleotides, the CDR3 is TGTGCCAGCAGACGGGGAGGAGCTGAAGCTTTCTTT.

The chain links TRBV28 to TRBJ1-5, with D perhaps TRBD1 (6 bases). This CDR3 is 13 amino acids long. CDR1 is MDHEN and CDR2 is SYDVKM in the germline V gene. The V gene lost 6 bases and the J gene lost 3 bases, with 9 bases spanning the gap. The CDR3 region is CASRDSPNQPQHF. The CDR3 DNA follows: TGTGCCAGCAGGGACAGCCCCAATCAGCCCCAGCATTTT.

The gene calls are TRBV10-3 and TRBJ2-5; 8 bases match TRBD2. This CDR3 has 12 residues. V was pared by 11 bases and J by 2 bases, with 4 bases of the junction left unmatched. From germline, CDR1 is ENHRY and CDR2 SYGVKD. The CDR3 nucleotides are TGTGCCGCGGCGGGGGGACAAGAGACCCAGTACTTC. Its protein product is CAAAGGQETQYF.

This clone showed up just a few times. The gene calls are TRBV6-2 or TRBV6-3 and TRBJ2-1, with 9 bases identical to TRBD2. Trimming at V came to 4 bases and at J to 4 bases, leaving 11 bases not matched to a gene. This CDR3 region has 17 residues. CDR1 is MNHEY and CDR2 is SVGEGT in the germline V gene. The CDR3 DNA reads TGTGCCAGCAGTTCTGGGCTAGCGGGGAGGAATTACAATGAGCAGTTCTTC. It codes for CASSSGLAGRNYNEQFF.

The rearrangement links TRBV24-1 to TRBJ2-5, with D possibly matching TRBD1 (7 bases). CDR3 size: 15 residues. Trimming stripped 4 bases from V and 5 bases from J, with 16 bases between. Germline V gives CDR1 KGHDR, CDR2 SFDVKD. The CDR3 DNA follows: TGTGCCACCAGTGAAAAACAGGGGACTGGGGAGACCCAGTACTTC. Its protein is CATSEKQGTGETQYF.

This chain joins TRBV7-2 and TRBJ2-1, with 12 positions matching TRBD2. The germline gives CDR1 SGHTA, CDR2 FQGNSA. The trim removed 5 bases at V and 9 bases at J, leaving 14 bases unmatched. This CDR3 is built from 17 residues. As DNA, the CDR3 is TGTGCCAGCAGCCAACCCACTAGCGGGAGGCTGAGTGGTGAGCAGTTCTTC. Translated, it gives CASSQPTSGRLSGEQFF.

This clone was picked up one time. The rearrangement links TRBV7-3 to TRBJ2-1; D unclear. The CDR3 loop spans 13 amino acids. The germline CDR1 and CDR2 sequences are SGHTA and FQGTGA. Trimming removed 2 bases from V and 3 bases from J, with 5 bases in between. The CDR3 nucleotides are TGTGCCAGCAGCTTAGCGGTCTACAATGAGCAGTTCTTC. Its protein is CASSLAVYNEQFF.

The gene calls are TRBV27 and TRBJ2-2; unclear D gene. Germline V gives CDR1 MNHEY, CDR2 SMNVEV (reference sequence). V was trimmed by 3 bases and J by 7 bases, leaving 12 bases between them. The CDR3 has 14 residues. CDR3 in amino acids: CASSFRRDIGELFF. The CDR3 DNA follows: TGTGCCAGCAGTTTTAGGAGAGATATCGGGGAGCTGTTTTTT.

The chain uses TRBV5-1 and TRBJ1-4, with TRBD1 matching 7 bases. This CDR3 is built from 14 residues. Trimming at V came to 5 bases and at J to 5 bases, leaving 6 bases not matched to a gene. Germline V gene data show CDR1 as SGHRS and CDR2 as YFSETQ. Here the CDR3 reads CASSTGESNEKLFF. CDR3 nucleotide sequence: TGCGCCAGCAGTACAGGGGAGTCAAATGAAAAACTGTTTTTT.

This chain joins TRBV28 and TRBJ1-2; D unresolved. The CDR3 covers 12 residues. Germline loops: CDR1 MDHEN, CDR2 SYDVKM. Trimming stripped 8 bases from V and 8 bases from J, with 15 bases between. The CDR3 is CASLKTPVGYTF. Written as DNA, the CDR3 is TGTGCCAGCCTAAAAACGCCGGTAGGCTACACCTTC.

The chain carries TRBV7-6 and TRBJ2-3; TRBD2 matches at 11 bases. Germline V CDR1 and CDR2: SGHVS, FNYEAQ. With 5 bases clipped from V and 0 bases from J, the junction kept 7 bases outside the gene matches. The CDR3 length is 17 residues. CDR3 bases: TGTGCCAGCAGCGGTCGACTAGCGGGAACTAGCACAGATACGCAGTATTTT. It is translated as CASSGRLAGTSTDTQYF. The full variable domain, with the rest looked up from reference TRBV7-6 and TRBJ2-3, is GAGVSQSPRYKVTKRGQDVALRCDPISGHVSLYWYRQALGQGPEFLTYFNYEAQQDKSGLPNDRFSAERPEGSISTLTIQRTEQRDSAMYRCASSGRLAGTSTDTQYFGPGTRLTVL.

The gene calls are TRBV28 and TRBJ1-2; tentatively, D is TRBD1 (5 bases). Germline assignment: CDR1 MDHEN and CDR2 SYDVKM. The V end was cut by 3 bases, the J end by 5 bases, with 7 bases between. The CDR3 consists of 12 residues. The CDR3 region has the DNA TGTGCCAGCAGTTTGGAGGGGTATGGCTACACCTTC. It codes for CASSLEGYGYTF.

The chain combines TRBV6-5 with TRBJ1-4; a weak D match, TRBD1 (6 bases). The germline V and J ends were trimmed by 6 bases and 1 base, with 9 bases remaining between them. Germline values: CDR1 MNHEY, CDR2 SVGAGI. There are 14 residues in the CDR3. CDR3 nucleotides: TGTGCCAGCAGAGTGACAGGAACTAATGAAAAACTGTTTTTT. Encoded protein: CASRVTGTNEKLFF.

CDR3 nucleotides: TGTGCCAGCAGCTGGGGCCTAGCGGGGGGATCCTACGAGCAGTACTTC. Translated, it gives CASSWGLAGGSYEQYF. The V call is TRBV5-5, the J call TRBJ2-7, with 11 bases aligning to TRBD2. Germline loops: CDR1 SGHKS, CDR2 YYEKEE (reference sequence). J lost 1 base, V lost 3 bases, and 6 bases had no gene match. CDR3 length: 16 amino acids.

The J gene is TRBJ1-2, the V gene TRBV2; 12 positions agree with TRBD1. The CDR3 length is 15 residues. Trimming at V came to 6 bases and at J to 2 bases, leaving 4 bases not matched to a gene. Per the germline V gene, CDR1 is SNHLY and CDR2 is FYNNEI. The CDR3 sequence: CASRSGQGANYGYTF. The CDR3 DNA reads as TGTGCCAGCAGATCGGGACAGGGGGCAAACTATGGCTACACCTTC.

Here the CDR3 DNA reads TGTGCCAGCAGCCCGGGACAGGGGGGCGACCAAAACTATGGCTACACCTTC. This encodes CASSPGQGGDQNYGYTF. The V call is TRBV7-2, the J call TRBJ1-2; 11 bases match TRBD1. CDR1 and CDR2 (germline): SGHTA, FQGNSA. CDR3 length equals 17 residues. V dropped 5 bases and J dropped 2; count of bases not matched to a gene: 10. The full variable domain, with the rest looked up from reference TRBV7-2 and TRBJ1-2, is GAGVSQSPSNKVTEKGKDVELRCDPISGHTALYWYRQSLGQGLEFLIYFQGNSAPDKSGLPSDRFSAERTGGSVSTLTIQRTQQEDSAVYLCASSPGQGGDQNYGYTFGSGTRLTVV.

This chain joins TRBV6-6 and TRBJ1-1, with D perhaps matching TRBD1 (5 bases). The V end lost 6 bases, the J end lost 5 bases, and 13 bases lay between the germline ends. This CDR3 has 13 residues. Germline loops: CDR1 MNHNY, CDR2 SVGAGI (reference sequence). Here the CDR3 DNA reads TGTGCCAGCAGAGGCAGGGAGGGTACTGAAGCTTTCTTT. It yields the protein CASRGREGTEAFF.

A few counts support this clone. J is TRBJ2-7 and V is TRBV7-9, with TRBD2 matching 12 bases. This CDR3 has 15 residues. Germline V gene sequence: CDR1 SEHNR, CDR2 FQNEAQ (reference sequence). With V trimmed by 3 bases and J by 4 bases, 4 bases remained unmatched. The CDR3 DNA reads as TGTGCCAGCAGCTTCGGACTAGCGGGAAAATACGAGCAGTACTTC. Translating it yields CASSFGLAGKYEQYF.

The rearrangement links TRBV5-1 to TRBJ2-1; D perhaps matches TRBD2 (5 bases). This CDR3 spans 16 amino acids. The V gene's germline CDR1 is SGHRS and CDR2 YFSETQ. V was trimmed by 0 bases and J by 11 bases, leaving 21 bases between them. CDR3 nucleotide sequence: TGCGCCAGCAGCTTGGGCCCCAATACCTATGGGGAGAAGCAGTTCTTC. It specifies CASSLGPNTYGEKQFF.